This T cell receptor beta chain was retrieved from a study of T cell repertoires in cytomegalovirus infection. Study at large: It can be stated that public TCR beta signatures indicated CMV infection as well as a matching HLA type.

As regards this clonotype: The antigen remains unidentified.

One entry per CDR3 protein results from TCRdb running MiXCR on the reads. The repertoire holds 630,000 or so distinct CDR3 sequences, more than 20% seen once, with roughly 8% in the top ten. Study findings and constraints: What dominated the ex vivo response were HLA-C-restricted CMV-specific TCR beta clonotypes. The cumulative frequency of public TCR beta families distinguished individuals who carried CMV together with the relevant HLA.

Sequenced material: CD8+ T cells from PBMCs. The sequence was collected from a human donor in good health (CMV status not recorded). Some clones in this sample may be carry-over from other donors' samples.

The chain's CDR3 is CATSSLWTEAFF. CDR3 nucleotide sequence: TGTGCCACCAGCAGCCTTTGGACTGAAGCTTTCTTT. J is TRBJ1-1 and V is TRBV15; D uncertain. Germline values: CDR1 LNHNV, CDR2 YYDKDF (reference sequence). Trimming stripped 3 bases from V and 5 bases from J, with 7 bases between. CDR3 length equals 12 residues.